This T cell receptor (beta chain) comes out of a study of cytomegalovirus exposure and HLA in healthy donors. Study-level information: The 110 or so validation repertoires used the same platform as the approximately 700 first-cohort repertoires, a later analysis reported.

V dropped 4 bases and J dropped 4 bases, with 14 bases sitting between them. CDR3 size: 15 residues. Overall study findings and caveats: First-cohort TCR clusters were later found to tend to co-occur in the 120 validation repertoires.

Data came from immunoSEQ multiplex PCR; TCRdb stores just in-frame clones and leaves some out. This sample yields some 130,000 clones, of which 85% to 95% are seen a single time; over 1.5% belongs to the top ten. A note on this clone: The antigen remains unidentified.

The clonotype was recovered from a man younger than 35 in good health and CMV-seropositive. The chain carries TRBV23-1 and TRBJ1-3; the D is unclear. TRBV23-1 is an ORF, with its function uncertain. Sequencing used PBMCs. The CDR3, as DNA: TGCGCCAGCAGTCCCCGGGTCAATCGCGGAAACACCATATATTTT. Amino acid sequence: CASSPRVNRGNTIYF.